This record concerns one T cell receptor beta chain sequence. Its cognate antigen has yet to be identified. One base away there is no much larger clone; base qualities are not given. This sample is part of a study of T cell responses to AZD1222 COVID-19 vaccine (dated by TCRdb to about 2021). For context, the study as a whole: AZD1222 recipients with second doses at about 4 weeks or about 12 weeks were pooled, because spike-specific TCR depth and breadth did not differ between schedules. Trial participants were enrolled into age subgroups of 18-55, 56-69 and 70-plus years, which contained around 150, 28 and 57 TCR-sequenced participants, respectively. TCR sequencing covered 230 or so trial participants: 200 to 220 given two doses of AZD1222 and some 25 given two doses of MenACWY control vaccine.

The full study reports these points: Participants were mostly white British and included more females than males, and it was suggested by the authors that clonal diversity may have been underestimated. CD4 TCRs associated with the vaccine covered the entire spike protein, and the dominant responses were in regions 160-218 and 743-854. Conclusions about previously exposed vaccinees are limited because only six or seven AZD1222 recipients were SARS-CoV-2 seropositive at baseline. Epitopes outside the regions mutated in the B.1.351 and B.1.1.7 variants were reportedly recognized by nearly half of the unique spike-specific TCRs. The 56-69-year group was small, and its depth increase did not reach significance, likely because of low power. No day 14 peak-response samples were available, so repertoires were characterized only after the peak T cell response. A significant rise in spike-specific TCR breadth and depth was observed after two AZD1222 doses relative to day 0 and relative to MenACWY recipients.

The CDR3 regions of human TCRbeta chains were analyzed by immunosequencing. Concerning the study's data processing: TCRs in the repertoires were matched against a reference library of SARS-CoV-2-specific TCRs that had been generated with the MIRA antigen-specificity platform. Breadth was defined as the fraction of unique TCRs that were SARS-CoV-2-associated, and depth was defined as the fraction of total T cells that were SARS-CoV-2-associated. Each spike-specific TCR was assigned to its reactive spike region and to a CD4 or CD8 class using the MIRA data. Log10-transformed breadth and depth values were compared by one-way ANOVA with Sidak's multiple comparisons tests. Drawn from immuneACCESS, this table holds only the in-frame rearrangements with V and J called that TCRdb kept. Clones are partly lost; checked studies trace under half to an unresolved V gene and leave the rest unexplained. The D gene and trimming were derived from the DNA, and the V and J assignments and clone size from that table. This sample holds over 70,000 clones; around 85% were observed only once. 20% of the sample is in the top ten clones.

V was cut back by 2 bases and J by 10 bases, leaving a gap of 6 bases between them. CDR1 and CDR2 were assigned from the germline V gene as MDHEN and SYDVKM. From the cysteine up to the phenylalanine, the CDR3 has a length of 12 residues. The CDR3 DNA has 36 bases and is translated from base 1. Sample time point, as interpreted from the label and publication: baseline before first vaccination. Samples from vaccinated people were obtained from the UK trials COV001 and COV002, which included a single-blind randomized controlled phase 2/3 trial of AZD1222 (ChAdOx1 nCoV-19) in healthy adults. For TCRbeta chain sequencing, PBMC samples were collected from trial participants at day 0 and at day 28 after the second dose.

This sample comprised peripheral blood, obtained on day 0 of AZD1222 vaccination. The TCR comes from an adult in good health. The V gene is TRBV28 and the J gene is TRBJ1-6; the D segment cannot be called with confidence. The DNA is as follows: TGTGCCAGCAGTTTACTCGAGTCACCCCTCCACTTT. The resulting protein is CASSLLESPLHF.